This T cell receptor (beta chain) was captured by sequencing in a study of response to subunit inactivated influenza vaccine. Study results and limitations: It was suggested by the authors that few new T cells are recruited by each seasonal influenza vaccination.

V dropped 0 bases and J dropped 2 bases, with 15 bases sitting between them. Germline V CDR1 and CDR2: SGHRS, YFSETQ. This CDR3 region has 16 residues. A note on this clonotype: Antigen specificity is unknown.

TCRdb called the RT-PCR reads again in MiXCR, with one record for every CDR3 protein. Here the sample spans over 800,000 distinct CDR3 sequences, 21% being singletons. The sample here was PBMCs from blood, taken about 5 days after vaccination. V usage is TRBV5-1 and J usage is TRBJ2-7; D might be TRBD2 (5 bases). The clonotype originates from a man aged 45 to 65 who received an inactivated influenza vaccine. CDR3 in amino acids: CASSLGFGGSAYEQYF. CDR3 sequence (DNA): TGCGCCAGCAGCTTGGGATTCGGCGGGTCCGCCTACGAGCAGTACTTC.